The 21 T cell receptor beta chains below were found in one sample sequenced in a study of follicular helper T cells after annual influenza vaccination. The data were produced by immunoSEQ multiplex PCR, yet TCRdb's version contains in-frame clones alone and is incomplete. The sample includes more than 10,000 clones, 81% seen only once; the top ten take over 0.75%. Documented time point: 2014-2015 season, pre-vaccination. Sequences were derived from CXCR5- memory CD4+ T cells sorted from blood, sampled on the day of influenza vaccination. These receptors were taken from an adult who received the influenza vaccine.

The V call is TRBV11-2, the J call TRBJ2-7, with 10 bases identical to TRBD2. Germline-derived CDR1 and CDR2 are SGHAT and FQNNGV. The CDR3 has 15 amino acids. V trimming: 7 bases; J trimming: 6 bases; junction bases outside the gene matches: 12. In DNA, the CDR3 is TGTGCCAGCACCAGTGCTAGCGGGGGAACGGGCGAGCAGTACTTC. This translates into CASTSASGGTGEQYF. Looking up the rest from reference TRBV11-2 and TRBJ2-7 gives the full variable domain: EAGVAQSPRYKIIEKRQSVAFWCNPISGHATLYWYQQILGQGPKLLIQFQNNGVVDDSQLPKDRFSAERLKGVDSTLKIQPAKLEDSAVYLCASTSASGGTGEQYFGPGTRLTVT.

The chain recombines TRBV14 with TRBJ2-1, with 7 bases that match TRBD1. The CDR3 totals 14 residues. V was clipped by 1 base and J by 6 bases; unmatched bases: 3. The germline CDR1 and CDR2 sequences are SGHDN and FVKESK. CDR3 protein: CASSQVSGGNEQFF. DNA for the CDR3: TGTGCCAGCAGCCAAGTATCAGGGGGCAATGAGCAGTTCTTC.

A remark on this clone: This specimen includes other DNA sequences encoding the same CDR3. The rearrangement links TRBV5-1 to TRBJ1-2; weak D call: TRBD1 (6 bases). The germline V gene has CDR1 SGHRS and CDR2 YFSETQ. The length of the CDR3 is 13 residues. The germline V and J ends were trimmed by 4 bases and 1 base, with 8 bases remaining between them. CDR3 amino acids: CASSEQGNYGYTF. The CDR3 coding sequence is TGCGCCAGCAGCGAACAGGGTAACTATGGCTACACCTTC. The full variable domain, rest sourced from reference TRBV5-1 and TRBJ1-2, is KAGVTQTPRYLIKTRGQQVTLSCSPISGHRSVSWYQQTPGQGLQFLFEYFSETQRNKGNFPGRFSGRQFSNSRSEMNVSTLELGDSALYLCASSEQGNYGYTFGSGTRLTVV.

The chain has TRBV7-8 and TRBJ2-7, with 8 bases aligning to TRBD2. CDR1 and CDR2 (germline): SGHVS, FQNEAQ. The CDR3 covers 15 residues. J was trimmed by 6 bases and V by 1 base; bases with no gene match: 8. DNA for the CDR3: TGTGCCAGCAGCTTAGACAGAGCGGGAGTTGGCGAGCAGTACTTC. Amino acids: CASSLDRAGVGEQYF. Variable domain in full (rest from reference TRBV7-8 and TRBJ2-7): GAGVSQSPRYKVAKRGQDVALRCDPISGHVSLFWYQQALGQGPEFLTYFQNEAQLDKSGLPSDRFFAERPEGSVSTLKIQRTQQEDSAVYLCASSLDRAGVGEQYFGPGTRLTVT.

The rearrangement links TRBV19 to TRBJ2-7; 11 nucleotides agree with TRBD2. V shed 3 bases, J shed 1 base, and the junction held 5 bases outside the gene matches. Germline assignment: CDR1 LNHDA and CDR2 SQIVND (reference sequence). There are 16 residues in the CDR3. As DNA, the CDR3 is TGTGCCAGTAGTATGGCCGGGACTAGCGGTTCCTACGAGCAGTACTTC. Its protein product is CASSMAGTSGSYEQYF.

The chain joins TRBV7-3 to TRBJ2-2, with D uncertain. The V gene's germline CDR1 is SGHTA and CDR2 FQGTGA. The CDR3 extends over 13 amino acids. With 5 bases removed from V and 3 bases from J, the gap between germline ends came to 7 bases. In nucleotides, the CDR3 is TGTGCCAGCAGCCCGGCTGACACCGGGGAGCTGTTTTTT. Translating it yields CASSPADTGELFF.

The chain joins TRBV5-1 to TRBJ2-1; the match to TRBD1 covers 9 bases. V lost 4 bases, J lost 9 bases, and 5 bases stayed unmatched. Germline CDR1 is SGHRS and CDR2 is YFSETQ. This CDR3 contains 13 residues. The CDR3 loop is CASSRDRVAEQFF. DNA of the CDR3: TGCGCCAGCAGCCGGGACAGGGTAGCTGAGCAGTTCTTC. The full variable domain, in which reference TRBV5-1 and TRBJ2-1 provide the parts outside the CDR3, is KAGVTQTPRYLIKTRGQQVTLSCSPISGHRSVSWYQQTPGQGLQFLFEYFSETQRNKGNFPGRFSGRQFSNSRSEMNVSTLELGDSALYLCASSRDRVAEQFFGPGTRLTVL.

This chain joins TRBV18 and TRBJ2-5; no definite D call. V was clipped by 3 bases and J by 5 bases, with 13 bases between them. This CDR3 contains 14 residues. CDR1 is KGHSH and CDR2 is LQKENI in the germline V gene. CDR3 DNA: TGTGCCAGCTCACCTCCGGCCAATAGGGAGACCCAGTACTTC. It encodes CASSPPANRETQYF.

This chain uses TRBV7-2 with TRBJ2-5; no clear D gene. The CDR3 is 18 amino acids. Germline V gene lookup returns CDR1 SGHTA and CDR2 FQGNSA. The V and J ends lost 1 base and 0 bases respectively, with 18 bases between them. Here the CDR3 reads CASSLESRSIKYQETQYF. CDR3 nucleotides: TGTGCCAGCAGCTTAGAGAGTAGGAGCATAAAGTACCAAGAGACCCAGTACTTC.

The genes are TRBV6-1 and TRBJ1-5, with 10 bases matching TRBD1. Germline lookup yields CDR1 MNHNS and CDR2 SASEGT. The CDR3 is made up of 15 amino acids. The V segment lost 5 bases and the J segment 7 bases; nucleotides outside the gene matches: 8. Here the CDR3 DNA reads TGTGCCAGCAGTTCCCGACAGGGGGCGACCCAGCCCCAGCATTTT. Encoded protein: CASSSRQGATQPQHF.

V gene TRBV28 combines with J gene TRBJ2-1; D may be TRBD1 (6 bases). The CDR3 is 16 amino acids. The germline V and J ends were trimmed by 8 bases and 7 bases, with 24 bases remaining between them. The germline V gene encodes CDR1 MDHEN and CDR2 SYDVKM. DNA of the CDR3: TGTGCCAGCGGAATTGGTGGGGCAGGGGCAAGAAATGAGCAGTTCTTC. This codes for CASGIGGAGARNEQFF. The complete variable domain, with remaining parts taken from reference TRBV28 and TRBJ2-1, reads DVKVTQSSRYLVKRTGEKVFLECVQDMDHENMFWYRQDPGLGLRLIYFSYDVKMKEKGDIPEGYSVSREKKERFSLILESASTNQTSMYLCASGIGGAGARNEQFFGPGTRLTVL.

This chain connects TRBV30 to TRBJ2-5; D ambiguous. Trimming stripped 5 bases from V and 0 bases from J, with 7 bases between. Germline V gene sequence: CDR1 GTSNPN, CDR2 SVGIG (reference sequence). CDR3 length equals 12 residues. CDR3 loop: CAWGSYQETQYF. The CDR3 region has the DNA TGTGCCTGGGGTAGCTACCAAGAGACCCAGTACTTC.

The genes are TRBV5-1 and TRBJ2-1; D unclear. In germline, CDR1 is SGHRS, CDR2 YFSETQ. The CDR3 is 15 residues long. The V gene lost 2 bases and the J gene lost 8 bases, with 17 bases spanning the gap. The CDR3 loop reads CASSFLIGRMYEQFF. CDR3 DNA: TGCGCCAGCAGCTTTCTGATAGGTCGCATGTATGAGCAGTTCTTC.

V and J are TRBV2 and TRBJ1-3; D is uncertain. This CDR3 has 14 amino acids. The germline CDR1 and CDR2 sequences are SNHLY and FYNNEI. The ends were cut back, 6 bases at V and 0 bases at J, with 9 bases in the middle. The CDR3: CASRAESSGNTIYF. DNA for the CDR3: TGTGCCAGCAGGGCAGAGAGCTCTGGAAACACCATATATTTT.

This chain uses TRBV7-9 with TRBJ1-1; unclear D gene. Trimming took off 1 base at V and 2 bases at J, with 8 bases between the two ends. The CDR3 spans 14 residues. CDR1 SEHNR and CDR2 FQNEAQ come from the germline V gene (reference sequence). The CDR3 reads CASSLGARNTEAFF. DNA for the CDR3: TGTGCCAGCAGCTTAGGGGCCAGAAACACTGAAGCTTTCTTT.

This sequence joins TRBV9 and TRBJ1-2; maybe TRBD1 (5 bases). The V gene lost 0 bases and the J gene lost 3 bases, with 18 bases spanning the gap. The V gene's germline CDR1 is SGDLS and CDR2 YYNGEE. The CDR3 spans 17 residues. CDR3: CASSVGQGRFAYYGYTF. DNA of the CDR3: TGTGCCAGCAGCGTAGGCCAGGGCCGGTTCGCGTACTATGGCTACACCTTC. The full variable domain, in which reference TRBV9 and TRBJ1-2 provide the parts outside the CDR3, is DSGVTQTPKHLITATGQRVTLRCSPRSGDLSVYWYQQSLDQGLQFLIQYYNGEERAKGNILERFSAQQFPDLHSELNLSSLELGDSALYFCASSVGQGRFAYYGYTFGSGTRLTVV.

This rearrangement joins TRBV9 to TRBJ2-4; a possible D gene is TRBD2 (6 bases). Per the germline V gene, CDR1 is SGDLS and CDR2 is YYNGEE. V dropped 4 bases and J dropped 5 bases, with 10 bases sitting between them. The CDR3 is 13 residues long. CDR3 region: CASSLPGENIQYF. The CDR3 DNA reads as TGTGCCAGCAGCCTCCCGGGGGAAAACATTCAGTACTTC.

The chain recombines TRBV27 with TRBJ2-6; no reliable D call. The germline V and J ends were trimmed by 6 bases and 0 bases, with 6 bases remaining between them. The V gene's germline CDR1 is MNHEY and CDR2 SMNVEV (reference sequence). CDR3 length equals 14 residues. The CDR3, as DNA: TGTGCCAGCAGGCCGGGCTCTGGGGCCAACGTCCTGACTTTC. Translating it yields CASRPGSGANVLTF.

This sequence joins TRBV5-8 and TRBJ1-4; 8 bases map to TRBD1. V lost 4 bases and J lost 8; bases outside the gene matches: 16. Germline values: CDR1 SGHTS, CDR2 YDEGEE. The CDR3 runs to 17 residues. This CDR3 is CASSHDRGGGDEEKLFF. In nucleotides, the CDR3 is TGTGCCAGCAGCCATGACAGGGGCGGAGGGGACGAAGAAAAACTGTTTTTT.

Only a few counts were recorded for this clone. The chain's CDR3 is CASSEGQGSGEQYF. The CDR3 DNA reads as TGTGCCAGCAGTGAGGGACAGGGTTCGGGCGAGCAGTACTTC. The chain combines TRBV2 with TRBJ2-7, with 9 bases aligning to TRBD1. The trim removed 3 bases at V and 6 bases at J, leaving 6 bases unmatched. In germline, CDR1 is SNHLY, CDR2 FYNNEI. This CDR3 is built from 14 residues. Supplemented by reference TRBV2 and TRBJ2-7, the full variable domain reads EPEVTQTPSHQVTQMGQEVILRCVPISNHLYFYWYRQILGQKVEFLVSFYNNEISEKSEIFDDQFSVERPDGSNFTLKIRSTKLEDSAMYFCASSEGQGSGEQYFGPGTRLTVT.

The gene calls are TRBV28 and TRBJ1-5, with a possible D match to TRBD1 (6 bases). Trimming stripped 8 bases from V and 0 bases from J, with 14 bases between. Germline CDR1 and CDR2: MDHEN and SYDVKM. CDR3 length: 15 amino acids. DNA for the CDR3: TGTGCCAGCGCCCAGCGCAGGGGTAGCAATCAGCCCCAGCATTTT. Residues: CASAQRRGSNQPQHF.